The clone carrying this TCR beta chain was detected only a few times. One end of the junction does not line up with germline, which may come from a read error. Germline V CDR1 and CDR2: MNHNY, SVGAGI (reference sequence). The CDR3 extends over 17 amino acids. TCRdb redid the calling of the 5' RACE reads with MiXCR, one entry per CDR3 protein. The table has more than 50,000 distinct CDR3 sequences, approximately 4.1% seen once. The data belong to a study of neurological immune-mediated disorders. V is TRBV6-6 and J is TRBJ1-6; 7 positions match TRBD1. The sequencing sample was made of PBMCs. The receptor was derived from a man aged 30 to 39 with multiple sclerosis. CDR3 in DNA: TGTGCCAGCAGTTACTCGGCTAAACAGGGGTATAATTCACCCCTCAACTTT. It codes for CASSYSAKQGYNSPLNF.